This T cell receptor beta chain stems from a study of vaccination and CD4 T cells after COVID-19. Overall study context: Recovered patients in the cohort numbered six men and four women, two of them Hispanic. Control wells got either CEFX epitopes, HIV-1 Nef peptides, or no peptide at all.

In the case of this clonotype: Its target is not known.

This sample's time point: late sampling 161 to 241 days after vaccination in a few convalescent patients. Treatment noted: roughly 10-day PBMC culture with coronavirus spike peptide pools or control peptides (ViraFEST assay). After about 11 days of culture, CD4+ T cells were negatively selected. Cultured CD4+ T-cell DNA underwent Oncomine TCR Beta short-read sequencing. Investigators obtained genomic DNA by extraction from cultured CD4+ T cells. One entry per CDR3 protein, called by TCRdb with MiXCR from the PCR reads. The sample lists about 22,000 distinct CDR3 sequences; under 40% were seen once. Germline CDR1 reads SGHRS; CDR2 reads YFSETQ. Trimming took 4 bases from V and 5 from J, leaving 16 bases between them. The CDR3 covers 14 residues.

The sequenced sample was CD4+ T cells from blood, cultured in vitro, obtained about 7 months after SARS-CoV-2 vaccination. The chain combines TRBV5-1 with TRBJ2-7, with a possible D match to TRBD1 (6 bases). This clonotype originated in a human donor who had recovered from COVID-19. CDR3 DNA sequence: TGCGCCAGCAGCACCGGACAGCCCGTGGACGAGCAGTACTTC. As protein: CASSTGQPVDEQYF.